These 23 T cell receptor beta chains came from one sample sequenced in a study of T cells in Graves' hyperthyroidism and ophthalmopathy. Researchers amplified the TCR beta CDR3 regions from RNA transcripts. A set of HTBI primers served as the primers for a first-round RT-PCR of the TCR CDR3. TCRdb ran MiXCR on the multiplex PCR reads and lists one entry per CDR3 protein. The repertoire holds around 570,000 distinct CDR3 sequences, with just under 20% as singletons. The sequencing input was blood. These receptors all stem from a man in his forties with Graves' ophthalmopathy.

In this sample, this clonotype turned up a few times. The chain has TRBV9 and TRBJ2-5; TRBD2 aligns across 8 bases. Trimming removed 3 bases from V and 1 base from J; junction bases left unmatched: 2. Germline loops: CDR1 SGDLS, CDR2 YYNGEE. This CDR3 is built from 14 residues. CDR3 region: CASSGAGVQETQYF. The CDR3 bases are TGTGCCAGCAGCGGAGCGGGGGTCCAAGAGACCCAGTACTTC.

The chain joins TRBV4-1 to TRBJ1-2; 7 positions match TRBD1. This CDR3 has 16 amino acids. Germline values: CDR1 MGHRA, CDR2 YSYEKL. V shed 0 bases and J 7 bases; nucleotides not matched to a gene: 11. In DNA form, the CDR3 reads TGCGCCAGCAGCCAAGAGCGACAGGGCCTTTTGGGTGGCTACACCTTC. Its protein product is CASSQERQGLLGGYTF.

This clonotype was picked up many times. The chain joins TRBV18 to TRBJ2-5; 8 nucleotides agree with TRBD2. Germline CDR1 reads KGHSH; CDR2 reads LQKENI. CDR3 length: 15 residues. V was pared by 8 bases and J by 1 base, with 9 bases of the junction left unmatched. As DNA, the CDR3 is TGTGCCAGCACCGAGGGAGGACTAGCCCAAGAGACCCAGTACTTC. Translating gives CASTEGGLAQETQYF.

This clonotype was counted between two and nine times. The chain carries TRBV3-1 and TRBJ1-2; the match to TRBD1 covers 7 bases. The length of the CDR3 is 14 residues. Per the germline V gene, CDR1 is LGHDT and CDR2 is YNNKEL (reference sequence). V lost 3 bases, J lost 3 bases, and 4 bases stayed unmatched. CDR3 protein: CASSHTDRDYGYTF. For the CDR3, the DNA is TGTGCCAGCAGCCACACCGACAGGGACTATGGCTACACCTTC.

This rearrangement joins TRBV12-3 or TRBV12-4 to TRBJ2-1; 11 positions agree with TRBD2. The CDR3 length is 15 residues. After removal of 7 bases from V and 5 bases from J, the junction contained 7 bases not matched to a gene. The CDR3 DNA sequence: TGTGCCAGCATCATAGCGGGAGGGTTCCACAATGAGCAGTTCTTC. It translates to CASIIAGGFHNEQFF.

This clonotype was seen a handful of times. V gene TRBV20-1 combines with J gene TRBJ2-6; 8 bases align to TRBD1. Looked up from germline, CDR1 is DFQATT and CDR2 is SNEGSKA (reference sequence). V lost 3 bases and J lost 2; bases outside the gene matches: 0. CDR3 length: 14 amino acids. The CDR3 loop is CSARTGAGANVLTF. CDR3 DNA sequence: TGCAGTGCTAGGACAGGGGCTGGGGCCAACGTCCTGACTTTC.

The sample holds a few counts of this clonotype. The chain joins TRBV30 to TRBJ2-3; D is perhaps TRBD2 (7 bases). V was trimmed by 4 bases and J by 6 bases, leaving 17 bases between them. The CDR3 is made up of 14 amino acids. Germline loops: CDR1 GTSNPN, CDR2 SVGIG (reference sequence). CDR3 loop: CAWKGGTQRDTQYF. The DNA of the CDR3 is TGTGCCTGGAAGGGGGGGACCCAAAGGGATACGCAGTATTTT.

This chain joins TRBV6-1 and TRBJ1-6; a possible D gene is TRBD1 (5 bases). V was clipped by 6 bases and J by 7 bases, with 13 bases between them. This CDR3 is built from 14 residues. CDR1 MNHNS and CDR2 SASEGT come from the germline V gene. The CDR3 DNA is TGTGCCAGCAGGGCGGGACTCCCGAATTCACCCCTCCACTTT. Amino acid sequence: CASRAGLPNSPLHF.

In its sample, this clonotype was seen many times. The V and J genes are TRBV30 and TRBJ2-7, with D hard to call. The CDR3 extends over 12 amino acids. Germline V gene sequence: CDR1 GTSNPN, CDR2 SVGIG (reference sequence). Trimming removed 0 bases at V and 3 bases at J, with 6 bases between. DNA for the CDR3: TGTGCCTGGAGTGTAACAGACTACGAGCAGTACTTC. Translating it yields CAWSVTDYEQYF.

CDR3 nucleotides: TGTGCCAGCAGCTTAACCAGCGGGAGAGACTACGAGCAGTACTTC. Protein product: CASSLTSGRDYEQYF. V is TRBV5-6 and J is TRBJ2-7; 8 bases fit TRBD2. The V segment lost 2 bases and the J segment 3 bases; nucleotides outside the gene matches: 7. The CDR3 contains 15 residues. Germline CDR1 is SGHDT and CDR2 is YYEEEE.

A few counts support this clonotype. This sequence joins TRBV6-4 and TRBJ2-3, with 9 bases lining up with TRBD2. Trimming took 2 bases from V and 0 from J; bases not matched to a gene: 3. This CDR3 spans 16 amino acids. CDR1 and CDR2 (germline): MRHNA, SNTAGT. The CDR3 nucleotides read TGTGCCAGCAGTGACGCGGCGGGGGGGAGCACAGATACGCAGTATTTT. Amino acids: CASSDAAGGSTDTQYF.

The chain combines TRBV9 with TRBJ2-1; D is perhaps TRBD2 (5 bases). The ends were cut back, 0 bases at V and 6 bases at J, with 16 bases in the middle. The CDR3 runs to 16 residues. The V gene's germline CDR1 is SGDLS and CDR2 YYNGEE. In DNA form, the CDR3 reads TGTGCCAGCAGCGTAGCGGGAACTACCTTTTCCAATGAGCAGTTCTTC. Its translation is CASSVAGTTFSNEQFF.

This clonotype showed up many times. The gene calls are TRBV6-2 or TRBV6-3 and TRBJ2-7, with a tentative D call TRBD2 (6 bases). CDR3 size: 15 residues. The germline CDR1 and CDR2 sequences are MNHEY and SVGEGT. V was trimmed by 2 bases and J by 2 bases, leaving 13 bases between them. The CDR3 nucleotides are TGTGCCAGCAGTTACGGGATAGCGGAAACCTACGAGCAGTACTTC. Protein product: CASSYGIAETYEQYF.

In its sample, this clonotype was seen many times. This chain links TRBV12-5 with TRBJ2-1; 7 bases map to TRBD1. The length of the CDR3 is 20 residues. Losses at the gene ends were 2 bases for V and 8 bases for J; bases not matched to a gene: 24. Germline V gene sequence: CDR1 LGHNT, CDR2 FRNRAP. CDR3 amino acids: CASGLSGLGTVERSRHEQFF. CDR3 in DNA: TGTGCTAGTGGTTTGTCAGGCCTCGGGACAGTGGAAAGGTCCCGACATGAGCAGTTCTTC.

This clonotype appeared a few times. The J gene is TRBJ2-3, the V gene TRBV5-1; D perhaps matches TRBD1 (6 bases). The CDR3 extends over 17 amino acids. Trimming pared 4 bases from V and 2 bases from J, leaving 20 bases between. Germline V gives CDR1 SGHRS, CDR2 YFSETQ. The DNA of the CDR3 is TGCGCCAGCAGCCCGTTTTCCGGACAGATTTTCACAGATACGCAGTATTTT. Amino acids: CASSPFSGQIFTDTQYF.

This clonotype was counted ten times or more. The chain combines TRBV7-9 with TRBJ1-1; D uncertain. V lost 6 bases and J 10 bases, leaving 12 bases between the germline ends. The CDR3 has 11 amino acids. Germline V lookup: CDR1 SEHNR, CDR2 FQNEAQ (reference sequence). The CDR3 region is CASSPGHSAFF. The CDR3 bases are TGTGCCAGCAGTCCGGGCCACTCAGCTTTCTTT.

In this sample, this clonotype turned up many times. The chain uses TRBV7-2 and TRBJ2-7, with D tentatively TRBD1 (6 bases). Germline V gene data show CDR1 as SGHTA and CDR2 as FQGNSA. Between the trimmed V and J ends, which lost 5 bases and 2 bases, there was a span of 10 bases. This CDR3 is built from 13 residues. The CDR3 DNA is TGTGCCAGCAGCCCCAGGGGACCCTACGAGCAGTACTTC. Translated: CASSPRGPYEQYF.

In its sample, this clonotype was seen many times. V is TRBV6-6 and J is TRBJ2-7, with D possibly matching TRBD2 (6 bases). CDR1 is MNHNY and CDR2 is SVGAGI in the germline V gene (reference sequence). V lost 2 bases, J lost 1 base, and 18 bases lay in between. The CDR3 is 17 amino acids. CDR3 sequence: CASSYTLGGSESYEQYF. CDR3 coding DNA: TGTGCCAGCAGTTACACCCTCGGAGGGTCAGAATCCTACGAGCAGTACTTC.

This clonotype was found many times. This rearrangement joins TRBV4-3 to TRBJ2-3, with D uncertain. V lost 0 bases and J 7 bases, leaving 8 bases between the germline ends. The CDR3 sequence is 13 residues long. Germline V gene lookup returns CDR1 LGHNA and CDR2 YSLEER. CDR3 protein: CASSQDWLYTQYF. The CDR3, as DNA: TGCGCCAGCAGCCAAGATTGGCTGTATACGCAGTATTTT.

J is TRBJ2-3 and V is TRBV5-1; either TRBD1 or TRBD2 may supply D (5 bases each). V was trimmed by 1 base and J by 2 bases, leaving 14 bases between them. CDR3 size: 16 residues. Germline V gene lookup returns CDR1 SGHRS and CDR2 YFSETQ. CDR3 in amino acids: CASSLNEAGTTDTQYF. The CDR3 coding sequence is TGCGCCAGCAGCTTGAACGAGGCCGGGACCACAGATACGCAGTATTTT.

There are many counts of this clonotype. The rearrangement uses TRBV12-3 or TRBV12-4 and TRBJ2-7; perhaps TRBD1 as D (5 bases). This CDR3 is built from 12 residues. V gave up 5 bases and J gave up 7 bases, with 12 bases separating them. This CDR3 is CASSGAWREQYF. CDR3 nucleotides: TGTGCCAGCAGTGGGGCATGGAGAGAGCAGTACTTC.

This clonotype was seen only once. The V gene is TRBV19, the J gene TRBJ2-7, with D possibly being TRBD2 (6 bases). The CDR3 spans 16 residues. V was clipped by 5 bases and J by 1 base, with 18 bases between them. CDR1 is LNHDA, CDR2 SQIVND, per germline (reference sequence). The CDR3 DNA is TGTGCCAGTAGTCCCGAGGAGGGAAGGCGATCCTACGAGCAGTACTTC. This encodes CASSPEEGRRSYEQYF.

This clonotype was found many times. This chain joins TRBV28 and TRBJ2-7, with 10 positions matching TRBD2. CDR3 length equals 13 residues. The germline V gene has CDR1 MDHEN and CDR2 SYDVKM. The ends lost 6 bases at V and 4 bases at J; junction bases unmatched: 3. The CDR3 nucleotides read TGTGCCAGCAGGTGGACTAGCGGTTACGAGCAGTACTTC. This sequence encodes CASRWTSGYEQYF.